The clone carrying this TCR beta chain was found once. The data are from a study of shared clonotypes between healthy human individuals. Study-wide background: A couple of women and a few men aged 18 to 49 made up the donors.

The protocol was immunoSEQ multiplex PCR, while the TCRdb copy is restricted to in-frame clones and leaves out a portion. The data contain about 680,000 clones, about 90% of them singletons. V lost 3 bases to trimming and J lost 2 bases, with 11 bases between them. Looked up from germline, CDR1 is MNHEY and CDR2 is SMNVEV (reference sequence). CDR3 size: 14 residues. The naive CD8 subset, CD45RO-negative cells positively selected for CCR7, excluded terminally differentiated effector memory CD45RA+ cells. Every one of the donors was a Caucasian adult that lived in Nashville, Tennessee. The rearrangement links TRBV27 to TRBJ2-7; D ambiguous. This TCR was sampled from a man between 25 and 39 years old in good health. Sequencing input: naive CD8+ T cells sorted from blood. The CDR3 sequence is CASSFKGSPYEQYF. CDR3 coding DNA: TGTGCCAGCAGTTTTAAGGGTTCACCCTACGAGCAGTACTTC.